The source of this TCR beta chain is a study of T-cell reconstitution after alpha-beta-depleted transplantation in children. This clonotype occurred many times. Unique molecular identifiers were incorporated when the TCRbeta library was constructed. Via MiXCR, TCRdb re-called the PCR reads, giving one row per CDR3 protein. This table has under 300,000 distinct CDR3 sequences, over 9.5% appearing once. Germline CDR1 and CDR2: SEHNR and FQNEAQ (reference sequence). Trimming removed 2 bases at V and 7 bases at J, with 12 bases between. The CDR3 spans 15 residues. This specimen consisted of PBMCs from the stem cell graft donor, obtained from the stem cell graft. This clonotype was sampled from a human donor who donated a stem cell graft to a child with SCID. The chain recombines TRBV7-9 with TRBJ1-6, with a tentative D call TRBD1 (6 bases). DNA for the CDR3: TGTGCCAGCAGCTTAATCTCAGGGGTAAATTCACCCCTCCACTTT. This encodes CASSLISGVNSPLHF.